The rows below give T cell receptor beta chains drawn from one sample of a study of blood T cell repertoires in COVID-19. This table comes from immunoSEQ multiplex PCR, and its TCRdb copy is limited to in-frame clones, with some not included. This sample has over 150,000 clones, with roughly 80% found just once. Sequencing was carried out using PBMCs or T cells enriched from blood (not recorded which). These receptor sequences come from a woman between 50 and 59 years old who had recovered from COVID-19. The CDR3 runs from the conserved cysteine through the conserved F or W. The order of the fields is CDR3 DNA, CDR3 protein, J gene, V gene, clone size, D gene. A D gene is named only where the DNA matches it firmly. Clone size is stated in some rows and not others, as once, few, many or a class when expanded.

CDR3nt: TGTGCCAGCTCACCACCGACGGGAGGGCGAGGAGATACGCAGTATTTT; CDR3aa: CASSPPTGGRGDTQYF; j_gene: TRBJ2-3; v_gene: TRBV18; abundance: NA; d_gene: TRBD2
CDR3nt: TGTGCCACCAGTGATTTGCAGGAGCAGGGGGCTGGTGAGCAGTTCTTC; CDR3aa: CATSDLQEQGAGEQFF; j_gene: TRBJ2-1; v_gene: TRBV24-1; abundance: NA; d_gene: TRBD1
CDR3nt: TGTGCCACCAGGCCGGGACTAGCCTCCGATACGCAGTATTTT; CDR3aa: CATRPGLASDTQYF; j_gene: TRBJ2-3; v_gene: TRBV24-1; abundance: NA; d_gene: TRBD2
CDR3nt: TGTGCCAGCAGCTTGGGGCTAGCGGGAGTGGGCTCCTACGAGCAGTACTTC; CDR3aa: CASSLGLAGVGSYEQYF; j_gene: TRBJ2-7; v_gene: TRBV5-6; abundance: NA; d_gene: TRBD2
CDR3nt: TGTGCCAGCAGCTTGGGACAGGAGACTGGCAAGTACTTC; CDR3aa: CASSLGQETGKYF; j_gene: TRBJ2-5; v_gene: TRBV6-5; abundance: NA; d_gene: TRBD1
CDR3nt: TGCGCCAGCAGTGATTTAGCGGGAGTCAATGAGCAGTTCTTC; CDR3aa: CASSDLAGVNEQFF; j_gene: TRBJ2-1; v_gene: TRBV10-1; abundance: NA; d_gene: TRBD2
CDR3nt: TGTGCCAGCAGCTTAGTTTCTAGCGGGAGCGGGTACGAGCAGTACTTC; CDR3aa: CASSLVSSGSGYEQYF; j_gene: TRBJ2-7; v_gene: TRBV7-2; abundance: NA; d_gene: TRBD2
CDR3nt: TGTGCCAGCAGTCTTACTTATCCCCGGCGGACAGGGAGAGGGGTCGAACAAGAGACCCAGTACTTC; CDR3aa: CASSLTYPRRTGRGVEQETQYF; j_gene: TRBJ2-5; v_gene: TRBV28; abundance: NA; d_gene: TRBD1
CDR3nt: TGCGCCAGCCGAGACCAGGGGGCTCAAGAGACCCAGTACTTC; CDR3aa: CASRDQGAQETQYF; j_gene: TRBJ2-5; v_gene: TRBV5-1; abundance: NA; d_gene: TRBD1
CDR3nt: TGTGCCAGCAGCTGGTTGGCGGTTGAGCAGTACTTC; CDR3aa: CASSWLAVEQYF; j_gene: TRBJ2-7; v_gene: TRBV6-2/TRBV6-3; abundance: NA; d_gene: NA
CDR3nt: TGTGCCAGCCGACCCTATGGCCGGGACTTCATGCAGGAGGGTCGATATGGCTACACCTTC; CDR3aa: CASRPYGRDFMQEGRYGYTF; j_gene: TRBJ1-2; v_gene: TRBV3-1/TRBV3-2; abundance: once; d_gene: NA
CDR3nt: TGTGCCATCAGTGAGCCAGGGGTGTATGGCTACACCTTC; CDR3aa: CAISEPGVYGYTF; j_gene: TRBJ1-2; v_gene: TRBV10-3; abundance: many; d_gene: NA
CDR3nt: TGCGCCAGCAGCTTGGGTAGCGGGAGTAGGAATGAGCAGTTCTTC; CDR3aa: CASSLGSGSRNEQFF; j_gene: TRBJ2-1; v_gene: TRBV5-1; abundance: NA; d_gene: TRBD2
CDR3nt: TGTGCCAGCAGATTAGCGGGATCCTACAATGAGCAGTTCTTC; CDR3aa: CASRLAGSYNEQFF; j_gene: TRBJ2-1; v_gene: TRBV6-6; abundance: NA; d_gene: TRBD2
CDR3nt: TGTGCCAGCAGTGGAGGATCCCTAGCGGGAGCATCCGAGCAGTACTTC; CDR3aa: CASSGGSLAGASEQYF; j_gene: TRBJ2-7; v_gene: TRBV2; abundance: NA; d_gene: TRBD2
CDR3nt: TGCAGCGCCGGACAGGGGGGTTGGGAGCAGTACTTC; CDR3aa: CSAGQGGWEQYF; j_gene: TRBJ2-7; v_gene: TRBV29-1; abundance: NA; d_gene: TRBD1
CDR3nt: TGTGCCAGCAGCTTTCCGGGTTCCCCAGATACGCAGTATTTT; CDR3aa: CASSFPGSPDTQYF; j_gene: TRBJ2-3; v_gene: TRBV7-2; abundance: NA; d_gene: NA
CDR3nt: TGTGCCAGCAGCCAAGATTGGCGGCAGCCCCAGCATTTT; CDR3aa: CASSQDWRQPQHF; j_gene: TRBJ1-5; v_gene: TRBV3-1/TRBV3-2; abundance: NA; d_gene: NA
CDR3nt: TGTGCCAGCAGCCTAAGCTCCTACGAGCAGTACTTC; CDR3aa: CASSLSSYEQYF; j_gene: TRBJ2-7; v_gene: TRBV13; abundance: NA; d_gene: NA
CDR3nt: TGTGCCAGCAGTTGGGGAGTCCTCTACGAGCAGTACTTC; CDR3aa: CASSWGVLYEQYF; j_gene: TRBJ2-7; v_gene: TRBV27; abundance: NA; d_gene: NA
CDR3nt: TGTGCCTGGAGTGTAGCACCAGGGAACTATGGCTACACCTTC; CDR3aa: CAWSVAPGNYGYTF; j_gene: TRBJ1-2; v_gene: TRBV30; abundance: few; d_gene: NA
CDR3nt: TGCGCCAGCAGTCAAACAGGGGAGTGGGGTCAGCACAGGGGGCGCCGGGTGGAGACCCAGTACTTC; CDR3aa: CASSQTGEWGQHRGRRVETQYF; j_gene: TRBJ2-5; v_gene: TRBV23-1; abundance: NA; d_gene: TRBD1
CDR3nt: TGTGCCGCGAAGCCGGGACTAGCGAGTTACATTCAGTACTTC; CDR3aa: CAAKPGLASYIQYF; j_gene: TRBJ2-4; v_gene: TRBV6-5; abundance: NA; d_gene: TRBD2
CDR3nt: TGTGCCAGCAGCCAAGTGCAGAACGGACAGGGGGCGCTTAATGAGCAGTTCTTC; CDR3aa: CASSQVQNGQGALNEQFF; j_gene: TRBJ2-1; v_gene: TRBV7-9; abundance: NA; d_gene: TRBD1
CDR3nt: TGTGCCAGCTCCCCTAGACAGAAACCCAACTATGGCTACACCTTC; CDR3aa: CASSPRQKPNYGYTF; j_gene: TRBJ1-2; v_gene: TRBV18; abundance: few; d_gene: NA
CDR3nt: TGTGCCAGTAGTATAGATCTGGGCGCCATGGGAGCTTTCTTT; CDR3aa: CASSIDLGAMGAFF; j_gene: TRBJ1-1; v_gene: TRBV19; abundance: NA; d_gene: NA
CDR3nt: TGTGCCATCAACGGGGGAAGCTCCTATAATTCACCCCTCCACTTT; CDR3aa: CAINGGSSYNSPLHF; j_gene: TRBJ1-6; v_gene: TRBV10-3; abundance: NA; d_gene: NA
CDR3nt: TGTGCCAGCTCACCCGCCATTGGCGGGGAAGAGCAGTACTTC; CDR3aa: CASSPAIGGEEQYF; j_gene: TRBJ2-7; v_gene: TRBV18; abundance: NA; d_gene: NA
CDR3nt: TGTGCCAGCAGTTCCGTGAGGCCTTCTGGAAACACCATATATTTT; CDR3aa: CASSSVRPSGNTIYF; j_gene: TRBJ1-3; v_gene: TRBV6-5; abundance: NA; d_gene: NA
CDR3nt: TGTGCCAGCAGCCCACGCAACCAAAGGAGTGGGACAGATACGCAGTATTTT; CDR3aa: CASSPRNQRSGTDTQYF; j_gene: TRBJ2-3; v_gene: TRBV7-3; abundance: NA; d_gene: NA
CDR3nt: TGTGCCAGCTCACCACAGGGCGGGGACTACGAGCAGTACTTC; CDR3aa: CASSPQGGDYEQYF; j_gene: TRBJ2-7; v_gene: TRBV18; abundance: NA; d_gene: NA
CDR3nt: TGTGCCAGCTCACCTAGAGGGGGCCTCTCCGCCTACGAGCAGTACTTC; CDR3aa: CASSPRGGLSAYEQYF; j_gene: TRBJ2-7; v_gene: TRBV18; abundance: NA; d_gene: TRBD1
CDR3nt: TGTGCCAGTAGTCCCTCGACCCCGGGAGAGACCCAGTACTTC; CDR3aa: CASSPSTPGETQYF; j_gene: TRBJ2-5; v_gene: TRBV19; abundance: NA; d_gene: NA
CDR3nt: TGTGCCAGCAGCTTATTATCGGCCGGGGAGCTGTTTTTT; CDR3aa: CASSLLSAGELFF; j_gene: TRBJ2-2; v_gene: TRBV11-2; abundance: NA; d_gene: NA
CDR3nt: TGTGCCACCAGCAGAGATCATCGAGATGAGCAGTACTTC; CDR3aa: CATSRDHRDEQYF; j_gene: TRBJ2-7; v_gene: TRBV15; abundance: NA; d_gene: NA
CDR3nt: TGTGCCAGCAGTTTGGACAGGGGGTATGGCTACACCTTC; CDR3aa: CASSLDRGYGYTF; j_gene: TRBJ1-2; v_gene: TRBV27; abundance: NA; d_gene: TRBD1
CDR3nt: TGTGCCAGCAGCTCTTCGGGGAGTAGTGACACCGGGGAGCTGTTTTTT; CDR3aa: CASSSSGSSDTGELFF; j_gene: TRBJ2-2; v_gene: TRBV11-3; abundance: NA; d_gene: NA
CDR3nt: TGTGCCAGCTCACCAGGACTAGCGGGACTTGATACGCAGTATTTT; CDR3aa: CASSPGLAGLDTQYF; j_gene: TRBJ2-3; v_gene: TRBV18; abundance: NA; d_gene: TRBD2
CDR3nt: TGTGCCAGCAGCTTTGGACAGGGAGGACAGCCCCAGCATTTT; CDR3aa: CASSFGQGGQPQHF; j_gene: TRBJ1-5; v_gene: TRBV5-5; abundance: few; d_gene: TRBD1
CDR3nt: TGTGCCAGCTCACCCACTAAAGCGACAGGGAGGGAGCAGTTCTTC; CDR3aa: CASSPTKATGREQFF; j_gene: TRBJ2-1; v_gene: TRBV18; abundance: NA; d_gene: NA
CDR3nt: TGTGCCACCAGTGATGCCGGGAGGCCGGGGCCCCAGCATTTT; CDR3aa: CATSDAGRPGPQHF; j_gene: TRBJ1-5; v_gene: TRBV24-1; abundance: NA; d_gene: NA
CDR3nt: TGTGCCAGTAGTTTGACCGGGACTATTAATTACAATGAGCAGTTCTTC; CDR3aa: CASSLTGTINYNEQFF; j_gene: TRBJ2-1; v_gene: TRBV19; abundance: NA; d_gene: TRBD2
CDR3nt: TGCGCCAGCAGCTTGAGACAGGGGACCTCTGGGGCCAACGTCCTGACTTTC; CDR3aa: CASSLRQGTSGANVLTF; j_gene: TRBJ2-6; v_gene: TRBV5-1; abundance: NA; d_gene: TRBD1